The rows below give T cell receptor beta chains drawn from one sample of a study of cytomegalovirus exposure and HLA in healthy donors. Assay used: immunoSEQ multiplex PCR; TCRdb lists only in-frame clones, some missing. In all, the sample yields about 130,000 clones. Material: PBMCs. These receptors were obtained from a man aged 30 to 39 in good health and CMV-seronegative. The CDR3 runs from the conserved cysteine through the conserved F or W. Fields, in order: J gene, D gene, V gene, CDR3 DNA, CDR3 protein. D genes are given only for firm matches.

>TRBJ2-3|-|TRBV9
TGTGCCAGCAGCGTAGGGAGGACCCCACCCACAGATACGCAGTATTTT
CASSVGRTPPTDTQYF
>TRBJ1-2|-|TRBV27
TGTGCCAGCAGTCAATACGGGGTTAACTATGGCTATACCTTC
CASSQYGVNYGYTF
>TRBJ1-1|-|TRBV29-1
TGCAGCGTTGTCCGGGGTGGAAACACTGAAGCTTTCTTT
CSVVRGGNTEAFF
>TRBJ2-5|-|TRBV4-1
TGCGCCAGCAGCCAAGAAAAGATAAGCCCAAACCAAGAGACCCAGTACTTC
CASSQEKISPNQETQYF
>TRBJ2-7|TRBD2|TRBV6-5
TGTGCCAGCAGTCTCTCTAGCGGACCCTACGAGCAGTACTTC
CASSLSSGPYEQYF
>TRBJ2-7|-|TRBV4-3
TGCGCCAGCAGCCAAGGACTGGAGGCGGGGGAGCAGTACTTC
CASSQGLEAGEQYF
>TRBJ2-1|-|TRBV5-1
TGCGCCAGAAGGAGGGTTAGTAACGATGAGCAGTTCTTC
CARRRVSNDEQFF
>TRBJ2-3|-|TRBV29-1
TGCAGCGTTGACCCTCTCTCAGATACGCAGTATTTT
CSVDPLSDTQYF
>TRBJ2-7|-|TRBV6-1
TGTGCCAGCAGTGAAAAGGCGGGATGGGCCTACGAGCAGTACTTC
CASSEKAGWAYEQYF
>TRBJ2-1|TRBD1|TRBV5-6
TGTGCCAGCAGTTCCGACAGGGCCCCCTACAATGAGCAGTTCTTC
CASSSDRAPYNEQFF
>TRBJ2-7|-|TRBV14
TGTGCCAGCAGCCCAAGATCAGGTTCCTACGAGCAGTACTTC
CASSPRSGSYEQYF
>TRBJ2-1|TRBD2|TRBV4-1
TGCGCCAGCAGCCAAGGCCTAGCGGGGAACAATGAGCAGTTCTTC
CASSQGLAGNNEQFF
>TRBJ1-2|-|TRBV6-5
TGTGCCAGCAGTCGTAACCGCGACAGTTATGGCTACACCTTC
CASSRNRDSYGYTF
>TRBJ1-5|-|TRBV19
TGTGCCAGTAGTCAGGGGTTAGATCAGCCCCAGCATTTT
CASSQGLDQPQHF
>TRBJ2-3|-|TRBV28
TGTGCCAGCAGTTTAAATCGCGGTACTAGCACAGATACGCAGTATTTT
CASSLNRGTSTDTQYF